Following are 7 T cell receptor beta chains from one sample sequenced in a study of shared clonotypes between healthy human individuals. Terminally differentiated effector memory CD45RA+ cells were excluded by CCR7 positive selection of CD45RO-negative cells. Sequencing was performed with immunoSEQ multiplex PCR; in TCRdb, only in-frame clones are kept and a portion is missing. The data hold roughly 850,000 clones, with approximately 96% observed a single time. The sequencing input was naive CD8+ T cells sorted from blood. These receptor sequences come from a man aged 30 to 45 in good health.

The chain uses TRBV9 and TRBJ2-7, with D perhaps given as TRBD1 or TRBD2 (5 bases each). Germline V gene sequence: CDR1 SGDLS, CDR2 YYNGEE. Trimming removed 1 base at V and 2 bases at J, with 13 bases between. This CDR3 contains 15 residues. This CDR3 is CASSVHRDGPYEQYF. The DNA for the CDR3 is TGTGCCAGCAGCGTACACCGGGACGGTCCCTACGAGCAGTACTTC. Full variable domain (missing parts from reference TRBV9 and TRBJ2-7): DSGVTQTPKHLITATGQRVTLRCSPRSGDLSVYWYQQSLDQGLQFLIQYYNGEERAKGNILERFSAQQFPDLHSELNLSSLELGDSALYFCASSVHRDGPYEQYFGPGTRLTVT.

The chain couples TRBV27 to TRBJ2-7; D unresolved. V shed 5 bases and J shed 6 bases, with 11 bases lying between them. This CDR3 is built from 12 residues. Germline lookup yields CDR1 MNHEY and CDR2 SMNVEV (reference sequence). The CDR3 here is CASSPPGSEQYF. In nucleotides, the CDR3 is TGTGCCAGCAGTCCCCCGGGCAGCGAGCAGTACTTC.

The chain carries TRBV6-6 and TRBJ2-7; D uncertain. V shed 3 bases and J shed 6 bases, with 15 bases lying between them. CDR3 size: 14 residues. Germline V CDR1 and CDR2: MNHNY, SVGAGI (reference sequence). CDR3 nucleotides: TGTGCCAGCAGTTATGGGCAGGTAGAAGCCGAGCAGTACTTC. Encoded protein: CASSYGQVEAEQYF.

The genes are TRBV27 and TRBJ2-1, with 7 bases matching TRBD2. CDR1 is MNHEY and CDR2 is SMNVEV in the germline V gene (reference sequence). CDR3 length: 16 residues. J lost 0 bases, V lost 5 bases, and 7 bases had no gene match. CDR3 amino acids: CASSLALAASYNEQFF. The CDR3 coding sequence is TGTGCCAGCAGTCTAGCGCTAGCGGCCTCCTACAATGAGCAGTTCTTC.

The chain joins TRBV5-1 to TRBJ2-6; D gene unclear. Trimming took 3 bases from V and 0 from J, leaving 7 bases between them. The CDR3 has 15 amino acids. Per the germline V gene, CDR1 is SGHRS and CDR2 is YFSETQ. CDR3 sequence (DNA): TGCGCCAGCAGCTCGAGCAGCTCTGGGGCCAACGTCCTGACTTTC. As protein: CASSSSSSGANVLTF.

The gene calls are TRBV7-9 and TRBJ2-5, with D unresolved. This CDR3 has 12 residues. V gave up 7 bases and J gave up 3 bases, with 9 bases separating them. CDR1 and CDR2 (germline): SEHNR, FQNEAQ (reference sequence). The CDR3 sequence is CASNTVEETQYF. The CDR3 nucleotides read TGTGCCAGCAATACGGTTGAAGAGACCCAGTACTTC.

The chain joins TRBV7-6 to TRBJ2-2; 13 nucleotides agree with TRBD2. V shed 5 bases and J 5 bases; nucleotides not matched to a gene: 11. CDR3 size: 18 residues. Per germline, CDR1 SGHVS and CDR2 FNYEAQ. The CDR3 coding sequence is TGTGCCAGCAGCCCCGGACTAGCGGGAGTGTTGATGACCGGGGAGCTGTTTTTT. Encoded protein: CASSPGLAGVLMTGELFF.